The T cell receptor beta chain described here comes from a study of neurological immune-mediated disorders. This clonotype was detected ten times or more. The antigen remains undetermined. By 5'RACE with 10-nucleotide random UMIs, the cDNA was made. TCRdb re-called the 5' RACE reads with MiXCR, one entry per CDR3 protein. Among roughly 62,000 distinct CDR3 sequences, 2.5% were seen once, and the ten largest hold 2.5% to 3.5%. General observations from the study: There were no CDR3 amino acid sequences shared by expanded clones across subjects, a result suggesting private repertoires in all groups. The multiple sclerosis repertoire cluster was not associated with any clinical or MRI feature, with the authors stating that larger cohorts are needed.

The sequencing input was PBMCs. The receptor comes from a man aged 50 or older with multiple sclerosis.

The chain's CDR3 is CASSSRDRLFGEQFF. In DNA, the CDR3 is TGTGCCAGCAGCTCCCGGGACAGGTTATTTGGTGAGCAGTTCTTC. V and J are TRBV5-8 and TRBJ2-1, with TRBD1 matching 8 bases. The germline gives CDR1 SGHTS, CDR2 YDEGEE. With 3 bases clipped from V and 9 bases from J, the junction kept 11 bases outside the gene matches. The CDR3 length is 15 residues.